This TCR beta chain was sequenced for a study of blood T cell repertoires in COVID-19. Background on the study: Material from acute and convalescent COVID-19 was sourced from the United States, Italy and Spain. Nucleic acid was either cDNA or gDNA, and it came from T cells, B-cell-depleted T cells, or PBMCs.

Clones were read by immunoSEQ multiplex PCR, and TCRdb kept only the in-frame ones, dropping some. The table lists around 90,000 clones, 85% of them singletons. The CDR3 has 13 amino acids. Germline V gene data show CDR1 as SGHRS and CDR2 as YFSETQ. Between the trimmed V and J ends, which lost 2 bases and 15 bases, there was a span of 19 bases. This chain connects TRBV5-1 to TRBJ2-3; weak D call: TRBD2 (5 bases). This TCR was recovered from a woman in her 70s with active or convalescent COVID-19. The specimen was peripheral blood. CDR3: CASSFKDFSPSYF. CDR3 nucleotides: TGCGCCAGCAGCTTTAAGGACTTTTCCCCTAGTTATTTT.